Shown below are 29 T cell receptor beta chains from a single sample sequenced in a study of human T cells and chemical hapten exposure. TCRdb re-derived calls from the RACE reads in MiXCR, one entry per CDR3 protein. Counted here are 85,000 or so distinct CDR3 sequences, 9.5% to 12% occurring once; the ten biggest clones make up roughly 4.2%. Time point meaning: patch test 1, 2 weeks after DPC sensitization. Treatment defined: therapeutic diphenylcyclopropenone sensitization with weekly scalp DPC. Source: whole blood, taken in connection with sensitization to the hapten diphenylcyclopropenone (DPC). These receptors were collected from a woman between 45 and 65 years old with alopecia areata. Some clones in this sample may be carry-over from other donors' samples.

V and J are TRBV5-4 and TRBJ1-1; a weak D match, TRBD1 (5 bases). The CDR3 consists of 15 residues. Germline V gene lookup returns CDR1 SGHNT and CDR2 YYREEE (reference sequence). Trimming removed 4 bases at V and 1 base at J, with 14 bases between. Here the CDR3 DNA reads TGTGCCAGCAGCCGTCCCGGGACGGAGAACACTGAAGCTTTCTTT. Translated, it gives CASSRPGTENTEAFF.

The rearrangement links TRBV29-1 to TRBJ2-7; D is possibly TRBD2 (5 bases). The germline V and J ends were trimmed by 6 bases and 0 bases, with 12 bases remaining between them. Germline CDR1 is SQVTM and CDR2 is ANQGSEA. There are 13 residues in the CDR3. CDR3 amino acids: CSVWKGLSYEQYF. The CDR3 DNA follows: TGCAGCGTCTGGAAAGGACTCTCCTACGAGCAGTACTTC.

This clonotype was seen many times. The chain couples TRBV28 to TRBJ2-1; TRBD2 matches at 9 bases. J was trimmed by 6 bases and V by 4 bases; bases with no gene match: 7. CDR1 MDHEN and CDR2 SYDVKM come from the germline V gene. This CDR3 has 15 amino acids. CDR3 sequence reads: CASSSPRLAANEQFF. The CDR3 bases are TGTGCCAGCAGTTCCCCAAGACTAGCGGCCAATGAGCAGTTCTTC.

This clonotype was seen ten or more times. V usage is TRBV6-2 or TRBV6-3 and J usage is TRBJ1-2; 10 bases line up with TRBD1. The CDR3 covers 15 residues. V trimming: 7 bases; J trimming: 5 bases; junction bases outside the gene matches: 10. Germline loops: CDR1 MNHEY, CDR2 SVGEGT. This chain's CDR3 is CASTPGTGVRYGYTF. In DNA form, the CDR3 reads TGTGCCAGCACGCCAGGGACAGGGGTGAGATATGGCTACACCTTC.

This clonotype occurred many times. The genes are TRBV27 and TRBJ2-2; 7 positions agree with TRBD2. The CDR3 loop spans 14 amino acids. CDR1 is MNHEY and CDR2 is SMNVEV in the germline V gene (reference sequence). The ends lost 6 bases at V and 4 bases at J; junction bases unmatched: 5. CDR3 in DNA: TGTGCCAGCAGCCGGGACTACCTCACCGGGGAGCTGTTTTTT. It is translated as CASSRDYLTGELFF.

This clonotype was counted a few times. CDR3 in DNA: TGTGCCAGTAGTATTGGAGTTACTGGAAACAATGAGCAGTTCTTC. Protein product: CASSIGVTGNNEQFF. The chain has TRBV19 and TRBJ2-1, with D unresolved. Trimming removed 3 bases from V and 5 bases from J, with 14 bases in between. Per germline, CDR1 LNHDA and CDR2 SQIVND (reference sequence). The CDR3 spans 15 residues.

This clonotype was counted at least ten times. The chain has TRBV2 and TRBJ1-1; 7 bases agree with TRBD1. V dropped 4 bases and J dropped 4; count of bases not matched to a gene: 6. The germline V gene has CDR1 SNHLY and CDR2 FYNNEI. The CDR3 is made up of 14 amino acids. CDR3 DNA: TGTGCCAGCAGTGGACAGGGTGGGGGCACTGAAGCTTTCTTT. Translating it yields CASSGQGGGTEAFF.

This clonotype has more than one count but fewer than ten. This chain joins TRBV6-1 and TRBJ1-4, with 11 bases fitting TRBD1. From germline, CDR1 is MNHNS and CDR2 SASEGT. V shed 4 bases, J shed 4 bases, and the junction held 8 bases outside the gene matches. This CDR3 has 17 residues. CDR3 nucleotides: TGTGCCAGCAGTGGCCGGGACAGGGGGGCCTTTAATGAAAAACTGTTTTTT. Encoded protein: CASSGRDRGAFNEKLFF.

The chain recombines TRBV9 with TRBJ2-5; no clear D gene. Germline assignment: CDR1 SGDLS and CDR2 YYNGEE. The CDR3 is made up of 13 amino acids. V lost 7 bases, J lost 2 bases, and 12 bases lay in between. As DNA, the CDR3 is TGTGCCAGCGCCGCAATAGGGCAAGAGACCCAGTACTTC. Translated, it gives CASAAIGQETQYF.

This clonotype occurred many times. The rearrangement links TRBV20-1 to TRBJ1-2; D perhaps matches TRBD1 (5 bases). The germline gives CDR1 DFQATT, CDR2 SNEGSKA (reference sequence). Trimming took off 3 bases at V and 4 bases at J, with 9 bases between the two ends. The CDR3 is made up of 12 amino acids. The CDR3 here is CSASVGGYGYTF. CDR3 DNA: TGCAGTGCTAGTGTCGGGGGCTATGGCTACACCTTC.

This clonotype has a count of ten or more. DNA of the CDR3: TGTGCCAGCAGTCCGGGACAGGGGGAGGTGTCCTTGGAGTTGTATGGCTACACCTTC. Protein: CASSPGQGEVSLELYGYTF. V gene TRBV28 combines with J gene TRBJ1-2; 11 bases are a match to TRBD1. The CDR3 covers 19 residues. Germline V gene lookup returns CDR1 MDHEN and CDR2 SYDVKM. Losses at the gene ends were 5 bases for V and 5 bases for J; bases not matched to a gene: 19.

Ten or more counts support this clonotype. The V call is TRBV13, the J call TRBJ2-1; 7 bases fit TRBD2. The CDR3 spans 15 residues. V was clipped by 5 bases and J by 5 bases; unmatched bases: 9. Germline CDR1 PRHDT, CDR2 FYEKMQ (reference sequence). The CDR3 region has the DNA TGTGCCAGCAGCGTGGGGCTAGCGGCTGACAATGAGCAGTTCTTC. Encoded protein: CASSVGLAADNEQFF.

This clonotype was detected only a few times. This sequence joins TRBV7-9 and TRBJ1-4; 11 bases align to TRBD1. Germline V gene data show CDR1 as SEHNR and CDR2 as FQNEAQ (reference sequence). The CDR3 consists of 17 residues. V dropped 2 bases and J dropped 5; count of bases not matched to a gene: 7. The CDR3 loop is CASSLRRTGGENEKLFF. In nucleotides, the CDR3 is TGTGCCAGCAGCTTAAGGAGGACAGGGGGCGAGAATGAAAAACTGTTTTTT.

Many counts were recorded for this clonotype. V usage is TRBV7-8 and J usage is TRBJ1-1, with a possible D match to TRBD1 (5 bases). Germline CDR1 and CDR2: SGHVS and FQNEAQ. The ends were cut back, 2 bases at V and 3 bases at J, with 13 bases in the middle. The CDR3 has 15 residues. CDR3 sequence (DNA): TGTGCCAGCAGCTTAAGTCCGGCGGGGGACACTGAAGCTTTCTTT. Encoded protein: CASSLSPAGDTEAFF.

This clonotype was seen only a few times. The rearrangement links TRBV6-5 to TRBJ1-1; D is unresolved. Trimming cost V 6 bases and J 9 bases, with 23 bases left between them. The CDR3 runs 15 residues. The germline V gene has CDR1 MNHEY and CDR2 SVGAGI. As DNA, the CDR3 is TGTGCCAGCAGCAAGAACATCCCTAGCGCCACCAAAGCTTTCTTT. Amino acid sequence: CASSKNIPSATKAFF.

The chain uses TRBV7-2 and TRBJ2-1; 8 nucleotides match TRBD1. The CDR3 consists of 16 residues. Germline loops: CDR1 SGHTA, CDR2 FQGNSA. J lost 2 bases, V lost 2 bases, and 5 bases had no gene match. Written as DNA, the CDR3 is TGTGCCAGCAGCTTATCGACAGGGGAACCCTACAATGAGCAGTTCTTC. Residues: CASSLSTGEPYNEQFF.

This clonotype was found many times. The chain links TRBV6-2 or TRBV6-3 to TRBJ1-5; possibly TRBD1 for D (5 bases). V was shortened by 0 bases and J by 6 bases, with 9 bases between the two germline ends. CDR1 is MNHEY and CDR2 is SVGEGT in the germline V gene. The CDR3 spans 14 residues. The CDR3, as DNA: TGTGCCAGCAGTTACTCGTGGGGGGGTCAGCCCCAGCATTTT. Its protein is CASSYSWGGQPQHF.

The chain joins TRBV30 to TRBJ1-1, with 7 bases aligning to TRBD1. This CDR3 contains 14 residues. V trimming: 1 base; J trimming: 3 bases; junction bases outside the gene matches: 5. Germline V lookup: CDR1 GTSNPN, CDR2 SVGIG (reference sequence). The CDR3 here is CAWSDSDRYTEAFF. The DNA for the CDR3 is TGTGCCTGGAGTGATTCGGACAGGTACACTGAAGCTTTCTTT.

This clonotype was seen a handful of times. The V call is TRBV5-4, the J call TRBJ1-5; no clear D gene. Per germline, CDR1 SGHNT and CDR2 YYREEE (reference sequence). The CDR3 length is 13 residues. Trimming left V 0 bases short and J 3 bases short, with 4 bases between. The CDR3 sequence is CASSLDINQPQHF. In DNA, the CDR3 is TGTGCCAGCAGCTTGGACATCAATCAGCCCCAGCATTTT.

In this sample, this clonotype turned up many times. The CDR3 region is CSAPDPGHTTGEQYF. CDR3 nucleotides: TGCAGTGCCCCGGACCCGGGTCACACAACGGGCGAGCAGTACTTC. The chain joins TRBV20-1 to TRBJ2-7; D unclear. V was clipped by 6 bases and J by 6 bases, with 24 bases between them. The CDR3 totals 15 residues. In germline, CDR1 is DFQATT, CDR2 SNEGSKA (reference sequence).

This clonotype appeared many times. The chain recombines TRBV6-6 with TRBJ1-1, with D maybe TRBD1 (5 bases). The CDR3 spans 11 residues. V lost 6 bases and J lost 10, with 12 bases in between. Germline CDR1 MNHNY, CDR2 SVGAGI (reference sequence). The CDR3 nucleotides read TGTGCCAGCAGCCGGGACGGATCAGCTTTCTTT. It specifies CASSRDGSAFF.

As concerns this clonotype: A much bigger clone sits one base away, suggesting this may be a read error. The rearrangement links TRBV7-3 to TRBJ2-5, with 11 bases identical to TRBD2. CDR1 and CDR2 from the germline V gene are SGHTA and FQGTGA. The CDR3 length is 16 residues. The CDR3 spells CASSLTGLADQEIQYF. CDR3 nucleotides: TGTGCCAGCAGCTTAACGGGACTAGCGGATCAGGAGATCCAGTACTTC.

V is TRBV27 and J is TRBJ1-1, with D unclear. With 4 bases removed from V and 0 bases from J, the gap between germline ends came to 18 bases. This CDR3 is built from 17 residues. Germline V lookup: CDR1 MNHEY, CDR2 SMNVEV (reference sequence). The CDR3 nucleotides read TGTGCCAGCAGTTCTGTTAGAAAAAGAGGGATGAACACTGAAGCTTTCTTT. This encodes CASSSVRKRGMNTEAFF.

This clonotype was recorded a few times. This chain uses TRBV7-6 with TRBJ2-7; no clear D gene. The germline V gene encodes CDR1 SGHVS and CDR2 FNYEAQ. The CDR3 has 15 amino acids. Trimming removed 0 bases at V and 0 bases at J, with 9 bases between. The CDR3 nucleotides read TGTGCCAGCAGCTTAGCGGAGTCAGGCTCCTACGAGCAGTACTTC. Residues: CASSLAESGSYEQYF. The full variable domain, its missing parts supplied by reference TRBV7-6 and TRBJ2-7, is GAGVSQSPRYKVTKRGQDVALRCDPISGHVSLYWYRQALGQGPEFLTYFNYEAQQDKSGLPNDRFSAERPEGSISTLTIQRTEQRDSAMYRCASSLAESGSYEQYFGPGTRLTVT.

This clonotype was recorded a few times. The V and J genes are TRBV3-1 and TRBJ2-1; D may be TRBD1 (7 bases). Trimming cost V 5 bases and J 7 bases, with 12 bases left between them. Germline V CDR1 and CDR2: LGHDT, YNNKEL (reference sequence). CDR3 length equals 13 residues. The CDR3 protein is CASSSQGRNEQFF. The CDR3, as DNA: TGTGCCAGCAGCTCACAGGGGAGGAATGAGCAGTTCTTC.

This clonotype was found many times. V usage is TRBV4-3 and J usage is TRBJ1-1, with D unclear. CDR1 LGHNA and CDR2 YSLEER come from the germline V gene. The CDR3 length is 14 residues. The V end was cut by 0 bases, the J end by 3 bases, with 8 bases between. The CDR3 here is CASSQDGVDTEAFF. The CDR3 DNA is TGCGCCAGCAGCCAAGATGGTGTAGACACTGAAGCTTTCTTT.

There are many counts of this clonotype. V and J are TRBV15 and TRBJ1-1; 8 nucleotides align to TRBD1. Trimming at V came to 7 bases and at J to 2 bases, leaving 3 bases not matched to a gene. CDR1 LNHNV and CDR2 YYDKDF come from the germline V gene (reference sequence). This CDR3 comprises 13 residues. In DNA, the CDR3 is TGTGCCACCACCGGACAGGGAAACACTGAAGCTTTCTTT. Its translation is CATTGQGNTEAFF.

With regard to this clonotype: Just one base apart from a much larger clone, this may be a read error. Lacking the conserved final phenylalanine or tryptophan, this CDR3 likely reflects a read error. The chain employs TRBV5-4 and TRBJ2-1; perhaps TRBD1 as D (6 bases). From germline, CDR1 is SGHNT and CDR2 YYREEE (reference sequence). The length of the CDR3 is 16 residues. Trimming pared 4 bases from V and 1 base from J, leaving 15 bases between. The CDR3 DNA follows: TGTGCCAGCAGCCGTCAACAGGGCCTTTCCTACAATGAGCAGTTCTCC. It is translated as CASSRQQGLSYNEQFS.

This clonotype was detected only a few times. The chain links TRBV30 to TRBJ1-1; D is perhaps TRBD1 (6 bases). Germline CDR1 GTSNPN, CDR2 SVGIG (reference sequence). V lost 1 base and J 4 bases, leaving 10 bases between the germline ends. This CDR3 comprises 13 residues. CDR3 nucleotide sequence: TGTGCCTGGAGTGCGGGGGCGGGCACTGAAGCTTTCTTT. As protein: CAWSAGAGTEAFF.